This TCR beta chain was observed in a study of CD8 T cells in Susac syndrome. J gave up 1 base and V 5 bases, and 8 bases lay outside the gene matches. Germline V gene data show CDR1 as LGHDT and CDR2 as YNNKEL (reference sequence). The length of the CDR3 is 15 residues. RNA amounts of roughly 0.45 to 1 ug underwent reverse transcription with random hexamers. A single record per CDR3 protein comes from TCRdb applying MiXCR to the immunoSEQ multiplex PCR reads. The table records about 83,000 distinct CDR3 sequences, approximately 95% of them present only once. The source of this sequence is a human donor with Susac syndrome. What was sequenced was CD8+ T cells from PBMCs. The rearrangement joins TRBV3-1 to TRBJ2-7; 7 nucleotides agree with TRBD2. The CDR3 DNA is TGTGCCAGCAGCGCCAGCCCTAGCGGATCCTACGAGCAGTACTTC. Amino acids: CASSASPSGSYEQYF.